This T cell receptor beta chain emerged from a study of OX40 agonist ivuxolimab in advanced cancers. General study findings and limits: Averaged across samples, CD8+ T cells carried more expanded clones than CD4+ did.

The germline gives CDR1 MDHEN, CDR2 SYDVKM. V dropped 6 bases and J dropped 4 bases, with 15 bases sitting between them. The CDR3 is made up of 14 amino acids. A note on this clone: As yet, its antigen is unknown.

Assay: immunoSEQ multiplex PCR; the TCRdb copy retains only in-frame clones and omits some. The sample contains 60,000 to 75,000 clones, 83% of which appear only once. The input for sequencing was CD4+ or CD8+ T cells sorted from blood, taken in a trial of the OX40 agonist ivuxolimab. V and J are TRBV28 and TRBJ1-1; possible D gene TRBD1, 6 bases. The sequence derives from an adult with an advanced solid tumor such as melanoma, head and neck, liver or kidney cancer. In DNA, the CDR3 is TGTGCCAGCAGCCTAGGGGGAACCCGCACTGAAGCTTTCTTT. Protein: CASSLGGTRTEAFF.